This TCR beta chain originates from a study of cytomegalovirus exposure and HLA in healthy donors. Comment on this clone: The antigen remains unidentified.

Findings and caveats of the study: The study dropped some indistinguishable V segments, TRBV6-2 and TRBV6-3 among them. TCR beta chains numbering more than 150 were designated cytomegalovirus-associated. Data from an earlier analysis indicated that most TCR beta V segments were productive either about 90% or about 30% of the time.

Germline V lookup: CDR1 SEHNR, CDR2 FQNEAQ (reference sequence). Trimming left V 4 bases short and J 6 bases short, with 6 bases between. The CDR3 runs to 11 residues. PCR employed 60 Vbeta and 13 Jbeta primers. Profiling relied on immunoSEQ multiplex PCR, and the TCRdb table lists in-frame clones only, not all of them. The sample records 80,000 to 95,000 clones, 84% being singletons. Everyone who donated was a healthy bone marrow donor. The clonotype was recovered from a woman between 18 and 30 years old in good health and CMV-seropositive. This chain connects TRBV7-9 to TRBJ1-1; no reliable D call. Sequencing input: PBMCs. The CDR3 spells CASSSPAEAFF. CDR3 bases: TGTGCCAGCAGCTCTCCAGCTGAAGCTTTCTTT.